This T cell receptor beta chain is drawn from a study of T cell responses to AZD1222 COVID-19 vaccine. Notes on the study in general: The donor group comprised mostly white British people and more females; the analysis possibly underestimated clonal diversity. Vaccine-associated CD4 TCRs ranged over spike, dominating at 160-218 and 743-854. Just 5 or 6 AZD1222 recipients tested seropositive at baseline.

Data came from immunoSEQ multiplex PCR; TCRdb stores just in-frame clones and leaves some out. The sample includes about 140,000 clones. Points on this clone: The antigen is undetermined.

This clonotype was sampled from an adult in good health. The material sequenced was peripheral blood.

The DNA of the CDR3 is TGTGCCAGCAGCTTGGAGGGGACAGGGGATGGCTACACCTTC. Its protein product is CASSLEGTGDGYTF. This rearrangement joins TRBV5-4 to TRBJ1-2; TRBD1 agrees at 10 bases. V gave up 0 bases and J gave up 6 bases; unmatched junction bases: 2. Germline lookup yields CDR1 SGHNT and CDR2 YYREEE (reference sequence). The CDR3 is 14 amino acids.